Following are 21 T cell receptor beta chains from one sample sequenced in a study of blood T cell repertoires in COVID-19. Assay used: immunoSEQ multiplex PCR; TCRdb lists only in-frame clones, some missing. The repertoire holds hundreds of thousands of clones, more than 70% seen once, with less than 3.5% in the top ten. The sequencing sample was made of peripheral blood. These receptors all stem from a woman under 40 with COVID-19, enrolled during active disease.

CDR3 loop: CASSFSSSYEQYF. The CDR3 bases are TGTGCCAGCAGTTTCTCCAGCTCCTACGAGCAGTACTTC. This chain joins TRBV12-3 or TRBV12-4 and TRBJ2-7; no clear D gene. This CDR3 comprises 13 residues. V was trimmed by 3 bases and J by 0 bases, leaving 6 bases between them.

This chain links TRBV5-1 with TRBJ1-6; D remains ambiguous. The germline V gene has CDR1 SGHRS and CDR2 YFSETQ. Trimming took 0 bases from V and 10 from J, leaving 14 bases between them. This CDR3 region has 15 residues. CDR3 nucleotide sequence: TGCGCCAGCAGCTTGGACCAGGACTTTTGGTCACCCCTCCACTTT. Translation: CASSLDQDFWSPLHF.

As concerns this clone: The junction does not match germline at one end; this may be a read error. The chain uses TRBV15 and TRBJ2-7; D possibly corresponds to TRBD1 (6 bases). The CDR3 covers 18 residues. Germline CDR1 is LNHNV and CDR2 is YYDKDF (reference sequence). As DNA, the CDR3 is TGTGCCACCAGCAGAGTAGGGGGACGAGGGACCCTCTCCCACGAGCAGTACTTC. It yields the protein CATSRVGGRGTLSHEQYF.

The chain carries TRBV7-9 and TRBJ2-1; TRBD2 matches at 10 bases. The junction had 6 bases not matched to a gene; V was cut back by 4 bases and J by 9 bases. This CDR3 region has 14 residues. Germline V gives CDR1 SEHNR, CDR2 FQNEAQ (reference sequence). The CDR3 coding sequence is TGTGCCAGCAGCTCCAGCGGGGGGGCGGCTGAGCAGTTCTTC. It codes for CASSSSGGAAEQFF. Drawing the rest from reference TRBV7-9 and TRBJ2-1, the complete variable domain is DTGVSQNPRHKITKRGQNVTFRCDPISEHNRLYWYRQTLGQGPEFLTYFQNEAQLEKSRLLSDRFSAERPKGSFSTLEIQRTEQGDSAMYLCASSSSGGAAEQFFGPGTRLTVL.

CDR3 nucleotides: TGTGCCAGCAGTCCACAGGGATGGACTGAAGCTTTCTTT. Its protein product is CASSPQGWTEAFF. V usage is TRBV27 and J usage is TRBJ1-1; the D gene is possibly TRBD1 (6 bases). Germline CDR1 and CDR2: MNHEY and SMNVEV (reference sequence). The CDR3 spans 13 residues. Trimming left V 5 bases short and J 5 bases short, with 12 bases between.

The chain joins TRBV20-1 to TRBJ2-7; the D gene is possibly TRBD1 (6 bases). The V gene's germline CDR1 is DFQATT and CDR2 SNEGSKA (reference sequence). This CDR3 has 11 amino acids. Trimming left V 6 bases short and J 3 bases short, with 9 bases between. CDR3 protein: CSARDNYEQYF. CDR3 nucleotides: TGCAGTGCGAGGGACAACTACGAGCAGTACTTC.

The rearrangement uses TRBV4-3 and TRBJ2-2; 7 nucleotides agree with TRBD1. The germline CDR1 and CDR2 sequences are LGHNA and YSLEER. The J segment lost 3 bases and the V segment lost 5 bases, leaving 9 bases of the junction unmatched. The CDR3 is 16 amino acids. CDR3 sequence reads: CASSGSRGPDTGELFF. CDR3 DNA: TGCGCCAGCAGCGGGAGTAGGGGGCCCGACACCGGGGAGCTGTTTTTT.

V and J are TRBV1 and TRBJ2-1; the table names TRBD2, a call not compared with the DNA. TRBV1 is a pseudogene locus. The CDR3 is made up of 19 amino acids. The DNA of the CDR3 is TGCACCAGCAGCCAGGCAGGGACTAGCGGGAGTCAGGCCTACAATGAGCAGTTCTTC. It codes for CTSSQAGTSGSQAYNEQFF.

This clone was observed a handful of times. This chain links TRBV28 with TRBJ2-3; the match to TRBD2 covers 12 bases. The germline gives CDR1 MDHEN, CDR2 SYDVKM. This CDR3 has 17 amino acids. J lost 2 bases, V lost 7 bases, and 10 bases had no gene match. Here the CDR3 reads CASTSLGLAGNTDTQYF. In DNA form, the CDR3 reads TGTGCCAGCACCTCCCTCGGACTAGCGGGGAACACAGATACGCAGTATTTT.

The J gene is TRBJ2-5, the V gene TRBV6-1; the D gene is possibly TRBD1 (5 bases). Germline CDR1 reads MNHNS; CDR2 reads SASEGT. This CDR3 spans 14 amino acids. Deletions cut 6 bases from V and 0 bases from J, with 11 bases between. CDR3 loop: CASRTDSNQETQYF. DNA of the CDR3: TGTGCCAGCAGGACCGACAGCAACCAAGAGACCCAGTACTTC.

The CDR3 region is CASSESPGGPGGYTF. The CDR3 DNA reads as TGTGCCAGCAGTGAGTCTCCAGGGGGCCCTGGGGGCTACACCTTC. The chain recombines TRBV2 with TRBJ1-2; 8 positions match TRBD1. The V and J ends lost 3 bases and 8 bases, in that order; junction bases with no gene match: 11. Germline CDR1 SNHLY, CDR2 FYNNEI. This CDR3 has 15 residues.

J is TRBJ2-3 and V is TRBV15; 8 bases map to TRBD2. Looked up from germline, CDR1 is LNHNV and CDR2 is YYDKDF (reference sequence). CDR3 length: 17 residues. With V trimmed by 1 base and J by 1 base, 7 bases remained unmatched. For the CDR3, the DNA is TGTGCCACCAGCAGAGGCATACTAGCGGAGGGCACAGATACGCAGTATTTT. Its protein product is CATSRGILAEGTDTQYF.

The chain has TRBV19 and TRBJ1-1; TRBD1 agrees at 8 bases. Unmatched junction bases numbered 7, after V lost 3 bases and J lost 4 bases. The CDR3 totals 15 residues. Germline CDR1 reads LNHDA; CDR2 reads SQIVND (reference sequence). CDR3 DNA: TGTGCCAGTAGTATCGGACAGGGTCTGGCCACTGAAGCTTTCTTT. It codes for CASSIGQGLATEAFF. The full variable domain, with the rest looked up from reference TRBV19 and TRBJ1-1, is DGGITQSPKYLFRKEGQNVTLSCEQNLNHDAMYWYRQDPGQGLRLIYYSQIVNDFQKGDIAEGYSVSREKKESFPLTVTSAQKNPTAFYLCASSIGQGLATEAFFGQGTRLTVV.

The rearrangement joins TRBV19 to TRBJ1-4; 9 bases line up with TRBD1. V trimming: 3 bases; J trimming: 6 bases; junction bases outside the gene matches: 5. The CDR3 sequence is 15 residues long. Germline CDR1 reads LNHDA; CDR2 reads SQIVND (reference sequence). CDR3 sequence reads: CASSIWGQGDEKLFF. CDR3 DNA: TGTGCCAGTAGTATTTGGGGACAGGGCGATGAAAAACTGTTTTTT.

This chain links TRBV28 with TRBJ2-3; the match to TRBD2 covers 9 bases. This CDR3 is built from 15 residues. In germline, CDR1 is MDHEN, CDR2 SYDVKM. The junction had 5 bases not matched to a gene; V was cut back by 6 bases and J by 1 base. The CDR3 sequence: CASSWGLAGTDTQYF. Written as DNA, the CDR3 is TGTGCCAGCAGCTGGGGACTAGCCGGCACAGATACGCAGTATTTT.

This clone was counted many times. V is TRBV7-9 and J is TRBJ2-1, with D perhaps TRBD1 (6 bases). This CDR3 is built from 13 residues. Germline V gene data show CDR1 as SEHNR and CDR2 as FQNEAQ (reference sequence). Trimming removed 6 bases from V and 3 bases from J, with 9 bases in between. The CDR3 protein is CASRQGSYNEQFF. CDR3 in DNA: TGTGCCAGCAGGCAGGGGAGCTACAATGAGCAGTTCTTC.

This clone was detected only once. J is TRBJ2-2 and V is TRBV20-1; the match to TRBD2 covers 7 bases. Losses at the gene ends were 3 bases for V and 5 bases for J; bases not matched to a gene: 12. This CDR3 spans 16 amino acids. CDR1 and CDR2 (germline): DFQATT, SNEGSKA (reference sequence). This chain's CDR3 is CSASLYSLGGTGELFF. CDR3 sequence (DNA): TGCAGTGCTAGTCTGTACTCACTGGGGGGGACCGGGGAGCTGTTTTTT.

The V gene is TRBV4-3, the J gene TRBJ2-5, with TRBD2 as a possible D gene (6 bases). V was trimmed by 0 bases and J by 5 bases, leaving 13 bases between them. Germline values: CDR1 LGHNA, CDR2 YSLEER. There are 15 residues in the CDR3. The CDR3 region is CASSQDGGGVETQYF. The CDR3 region has the DNA TGCGCCAGCAGCCAAGATGGTGGCGGGGTGGAGACCCAGTACTTC.

This rearrangement joins TRBV10-3 to TRBJ1-4, with no clear D. V lost 5 bases and J 7 bases, leaving 11 bases between the germline ends. Germline CDR1 ENHRY, CDR2 SYGVKD. The CDR3 has 13 residues. The CDR3: CAISSLRGEKLFF. The CDR3 region has the DNA TGTGCCATCAGTAGCCTCAGAGGTGAAAAACTGTTTTTT.

The V gene is TRBV7-8, the J gene TRBJ1-1, with a tentative D call TRBD1 (5 bases). With 2 bases removed from V and 5 bases from J, the gap between germline ends came to 9 bases. Germline V lookup: CDR1 SGHVS, CDR2 FQNEAQ. The CDR3 covers 13 residues. This chain's CDR3 is CASSLKEGTEAFF. Written as DNA, the CDR3 is TGTGCCAGCAGCTTAAAGGAGGGGACTGAAGCTTTCTTT.

This clone was observed a single time. The V and J genes are TRBV4-1 and TRBJ2-3; D is ambiguous. Germline assignment: CDR1 MGHRA and CDR2 YSYEKL. This CDR3 spans 16 amino acids. V was clipped by 3 bases and J by 5 bases, with 18 bases between them. CDR3 loop: CASSQELPMRRDTQYF. The CDR3 DNA sequence: TGCGCCAGCAGCCAGGAACTTCCTATGCGGCGAGATACGCAGTATTTT.